A selection of T cell receptor beta chains follows, all from one sample in a study of blood T cell repertoires in COVID-19. Libraries were prepared by immunoSEQ multiplex PCR; TCRdb keeps only in-frame clonotypes and omits some of them. The table shows about 210,000 clones, with approximately 82% occurring only once. Sequencing was carried out using peripheral blood. The receptors derive from a woman in her forties with acute or convalescent COVID-19. CDR3s include the opening cysteine and the closing phenylalanine or tryptophan. D genes are given only for firm matches. Clone size is stated in some rows and not others, as once, few, many or a class when expanded.

size	J	D	length	V	CDR3	DNA
.	TRBJ2-1	.	16	TRBV24-1	CATSDVTSRSTDEQFF	TGTGCCACCAGTGATGTGACTAGTCGGTCCACAGATGAGCAGTTCTTC
.	TRBJ1-1	.	15	TRBV15	CATSRDLFRGGKAFF	TGTGCCACCAGCAGAGATCTGTTTAGGGGGGGAAAAGCTTTCTTT
.	TRBJ1-1	.	11	TRBV20-1	CSASPRTEAFF	TGCAGTGCTAGTCCCCGCACTGAAGCTTTCTTT
.	TRBJ2-7	.	13	TRBV19	CASSIDQSYEQYF	TGTGCCAGTAGTATAGATCAGTCCTACGAGCAGTACTTC
.	TRBJ2-3	TRBD2	17	TRBV20-1	CSASRSGGATVPDTQYF	TGCAGTGCTAGTCGCAGCGGGGGGGCCACAGTGCCAGATACGCAGTATTTT
.	TRBJ1-1	.	13	TRBV25-1	CASSGRGGTEAFF	TGTGCCAGCAGTGGGCGCGGAGGCACTGAAGCTTTCTTT
.	TRBJ2-4	TRBD1	14	TRBV6-6	CASSARDSSNIQYF	TGTGCCAGCAGTGCCCGGGACAGCTCAAACATTCAGTACTTC
.	TRBJ2-7	.	16	TRBV9	CASSASGTYRSYEQYF	TGTGCCAGCAGCGCATCCGGGACTTATCGCTCCTACGAGCAGTACTTC
.	TRBJ1-1	.	13	TRBV5-6	CASSNYREWKAFF	TGTGCCAGCAGCAACTACAGGGAGTGGAAAGCTTTCTTT
once	TRBJ1-3	TRBD1	15	TRBV2	CASSKRDRAGNTIYF	TGTGCCAGCAGCAAACGGGACAGGGCTGGAAACACCATATATTTT
.	TRBJ1-1	.	11	TRBV20-1	CSAGAGQLAFF	TGCAGTGCTGGGGCAGGGCAATTAGCTTTCTTT
.	TRBJ2-7	.	15	TRBV6-6	CASSPGRGFSYEQYF	TGTGCCAGCAGCCCGGGGAGGGGGTTCTCCTACGAGCAGTACTTC
once	TRBJ1-4	.	15	TRBV4-1	CASSQERQGPEKLFF	TGCGCCAGCAGCCAAGAGAGGCAGGGGCCTGAAAAACTGTTTTTT
.	TRBJ2-2	TRBD2	16	TRBV7-2	CASSLGLAGVTGELFF	TGTGCCAGCAGCTTAGGGCTAGCGGGAGTGACGGGGGAGCTGTTTTTT
.	TRBJ2-3	TRBD1	16	TRBV10-1	CASSETDRGYRDTQYF	TGCGCCAGCAGTGAGACGGACAGGGGATATCGAGATACGCAGTATTTT
.	TRBJ1-4	.	12	TRBV29-1	CSVYGPREKLFF	TGCAGCGTTTATGGGCCCCGGGAAAAACTGTTTTTT